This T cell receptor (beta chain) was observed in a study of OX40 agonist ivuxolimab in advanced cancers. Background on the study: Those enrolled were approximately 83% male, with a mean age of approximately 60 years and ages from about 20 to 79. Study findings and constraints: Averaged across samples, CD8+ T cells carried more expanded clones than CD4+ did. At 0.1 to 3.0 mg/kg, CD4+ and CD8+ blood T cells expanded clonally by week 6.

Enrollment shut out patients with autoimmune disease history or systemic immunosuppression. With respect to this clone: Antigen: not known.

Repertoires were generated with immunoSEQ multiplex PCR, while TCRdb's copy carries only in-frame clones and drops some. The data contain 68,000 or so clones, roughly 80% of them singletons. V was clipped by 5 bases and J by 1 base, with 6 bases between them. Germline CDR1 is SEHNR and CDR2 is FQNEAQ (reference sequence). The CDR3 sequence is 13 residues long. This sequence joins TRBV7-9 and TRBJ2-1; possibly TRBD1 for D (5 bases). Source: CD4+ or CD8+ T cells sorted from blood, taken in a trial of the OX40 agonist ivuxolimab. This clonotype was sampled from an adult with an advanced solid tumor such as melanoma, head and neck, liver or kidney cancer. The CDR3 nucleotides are TGTGCCAGCAGCCCAGGGTCCTACAATGAGCAGTTCTTC. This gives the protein CASSPGSYNEQFF.